This T cell receptor beta chain derives from a study of cytomegalovirus exposure and HLA in healthy donors. The study, taken as a whole, reports: Reportedly, HLA-A and HLA-B alleles of most subjects were accurately predicted from TCR beta. The sole available immune exposure information was CMV serostatus. Earlier analysis found most TCR beta V segments productive about 87% or about 30% of the time.

In the case of this clone: Antigen: not known.

PCR amplification relied on 60 Vbeta primers (plus 13 Jbeta primers). Profiled with immunoSEQ multiplex PCR; TCRdb holds only in-frame clones, not every one. Of more than 140,000 clones listed, roughly 80% were seen once; the top ten hold 1.5% to 2%. The specimen was PBMCs. The sequence derives from a female donor in good health and CMV-seronegative.

In DNA, the CDR3 is TGTGCCAGCAGCTTAGGTTCCCCAGGAGGGAACGAGCAGTACTTC. Protein: CASSLGSPGGNEQYF. V is TRBV7-8 and J is TRBJ2-7; a weak D match, TRBD2 (6 bases). Germline V gene data show CDR1 as SGHVS and CDR2 as FQNEAQ. V lost 1 base, J lost 5 bases, and 15 bases lay in between. The CDR3 contains 15 residues.